The next 23 T cell receptor beta chains were all read from a single sample in a study of T cells in Graves' hyperthyroidism and ophthalmopathy. What was amplified from RNA transcripts were TCR beta CDR3 regions. The primer set for the first-round RT-PCR of the TCR CDR3 was HTBI. Via MiXCR, TCRdb re-called the multiplex PCR reads, giving one row per CDR3 protein. The sample lists 480,000 or so distinct CDR3 sequences; 40% to 50% were seen once. The sample was peripheral blood or thyroid tissue (not recorded which). The receptors stem from an adult woman with Graves' disease, either hyperthyroidism or ophthalmopathy (not recorded which).

The rearrangement uses TRBV11-2 and TRBJ2-5, with 8 positions matching TRBD2. Germline assignment: CDR1 SGHAT and CDR2 FQNNGV. CDR3 length: 16 amino acids. J lost 7 bases, V lost 0 bases, and 10 bases had no gene match. The CDR3 sequence is CASSLEDGRARGTQYF. The CDR3 coding sequence is TGTGCCAGCAGCTTAGAGGACGGGAGGGCGAGAGGGACCCAGTACTTC.

This sequence joins TRBV6-6 and TRBJ1-5; D is ambiguous. Looked up from germline, CDR1 is MNHNY and CDR2 is SVGAGI (reference sequence). The length of the CDR3 is 14 residues. Trimming left V 6 bases short and J 6 bases short, with 15 bases between. The CDR3 sequence is CASSQDQTAQPQHF. DNA for the CDR3: TGTGCCAGCAGCCAGGACCAAACGGCTCAGCCCCAGCATTTT.

This clonotype has ten or more counts. The rearrangement joins TRBV10-3 to TRBJ2-5; 7 nucleotides match TRBD2. The CDR3 loop spans 14 amino acids. Germline CDR1 ENHRY, CDR2 SYGVKD. Trimming removed 6 bases from V and 0 bases from J; junction bases left unmatched: 4. CDR3 residues: CAIRATSDQETQYF. The CDR3 DNA reads as TGTGCCATCAGGGCAACTAGCGACCAAGAGACCCAGTACTTC.

This clonotype was picked up a small number of times. The V call is TRBV29-1, the J call TRBJ1-2, with TRBD1 as a possible D gene (5 bases). From germline, CDR1 is SQVTM and CDR2 ANQGSEA. This CDR3 contains 14 residues. Trimming stripped 4 bases from V and 3 bases from J, with 15 bases between. CDR3 DNA sequence: TGCAGCGTTGGTTGGATGGGGGGTGACTATGGCTACACCTTC. Its protein product is CSVGWMGGDYGYTF.

In this sample, this clonotype turned up many times. This chain connects TRBV29-1 to TRBJ2-7; TRBD1 might be the D (5 bases). The V end was cut by 3 bases, the J end by 2 bases, with 11 bases between. The germline V gene has CDR1 SQVTM and CDR2 ANQGSEA. This CDR3 is built from 13 residues. CDR3 residues: CSVDGGHTYEQYF. The CDR3 coding sequence is TGCAGCGTTGATGGCGGACACACCTACGAGCAGTACTTC.

In its sample, this clonotype was seen a few times. In DNA, the CDR3 is TGTGCCATCAGTGAGGGCAGGGGGGATACTGAAGCTTTCTTT. Amino acids: CAISEGRGDTEAFF. This chain connects TRBV10-3 to TRBJ1-1; 7 nucleotides match TRBD1. The CDR3 has 14 amino acids. J lost 5 bases, V lost 2 bases, and 5 bases had no gene match. From germline, CDR1 is ENHRY and CDR2 SYGVKD.

CDR3 nucleotides: TGTGCCACCAGCAGAGAATGGGGGAGCACCGGGGAGCCCCAGCATTTT. This translates into CATSREWGSTGEPQHF. The chain is built from TRBV15 and TRBJ1-5, with D tentatively TRBD1 (5 bases). Trimming cost V 0 bases and J 8 bases, with 17 bases left between them. Germline lookup yields CDR1 LNHNV and CDR2 YYDKDF (reference sequence). The CDR3 loop spans 16 amino acids.

This clonotype was counted a few times. V gene TRBV30 combines with J gene TRBJ2-1; 8 bases are a match to TRBD2. Per the germline V gene, CDR1 is GTSNPN and CDR2 is SVGIG (reference sequence). With V trimmed by 5 bases and J by 1 base, 7 bases remained unmatched. The CDR3 contains 15 residues. The CDR3 is CAWGSGIGSYNEQFF. For the CDR3, the DNA is TGTGCCTGGGGTAGCGGGATTGGATCCTACAATGAGCAGTTCTTC.

The CDR3 DNA reads as TGCGCCAGCAGCTTTGGCGGGACAGGGGGCGAGCAGTACTTC. It specifies CASSFGGTGGEQYF. This sequence joins TRBV5-1 and TRBJ2-7, with 11 positions matching TRBD1. This CDR3 region has 14 residues. Trimming cost V 2 bases and J 6 bases; bases outside gene matches: 4. Per the germline V gene, CDR1 is SGHRS and CDR2 is YFSETQ.

This clonotype was counted ten times or more. The V gene is TRBV7-9, the J gene TRBJ1-6; D is undetermined. V dropped 6 bases and J dropped 9 bases, with 6 bases sitting between them. The CDR3 runs to 11 residues. In germline, CDR1 is SEHNR, CDR2 FQNEAQ (reference sequence). CDR3 amino acids: CASSRGSPLHF. The CDR3 DNA reads TGTGCCAGCAGTCGCGGTTCACCCCTCCACTTT.

This clonotype was seen only a few times. The CDR3, as DNA: TGCAGCGTTGAAGACCATACAGGGGGCGGTGGCTACACCTTC. It codes for CSVEDHTGGGGYTF. The genes are TRBV29-1 and TRBJ1-2; 9 nucleotides line up with TRBD1. The junction had 6 bases not matched to a gene; V was cut back by 0 bases and J by 7 bases. Germline V CDR1 and CDR2: SQVTM, ANQGSEA. CDR3 length equals 14 residues.

The V and J genes are TRBV7-2 and TRBJ2-7; 8 nucleotides line up with TRBD1. V lost 1 base to trimming and J lost 2 bases; unmatched junction nucleotides: 7. This CDR3 is 16 amino acids long. Germline assignment: CDR1 SGHTA and CDR2 FQGNSA. The CDR3: CASSLGPWTGTYEQYF. The DNA for the CDR3 is TGTGCCAGCAGCTTAGGCCCATGGACAGGGACCTACGAGCAGTACTTC. Full variable domain (missing parts from reference TRBV7-2 and TRBJ2-7): GAGVSQSPSNKVTEKGKDVELRCDPISGHTALYWYRQSLGQGLEFLIYFQGNSAPDKSGLPSDRFSAERTGGSVSTLTIQRTQQEDSAVYLCASSLGPWTGTYEQYFGPGTRLTVT.

Remarks on this clonotype: Likely a read error: the CDR3 ends without its conserved phenylalanine or tryptophan. The chain has TRBV29-1 and TRBJ2-1; D unclear. This CDR3 has 11 amino acids. Germline CDR1 is SQVTM and CDR2 is ANQGSEA. V was pared by 3 bases and J by 4 bases, with 4 bases between. The CDR3 spells CSVERYNEQFL. The CDR3 nucleotides are TGCAGCGTTGAGAGATACAATGAGCAGTTCCTC.

In the case of this clonotype: The junction and the germline gene differ at one end; a read error may be behind it. The CDR3 loop is CASSLGLGNTEASF. The DNA for the CDR3 is TGTGCCAGCAGCTTAGGACTAGGAAACACTGAAGCTTCCTTT. The J gene is TRBJ1-1, the V gene TRBV11-2, with D uncertain. CDR3 length equals 14 residues. In germline, CDR1 is SGHAT, CDR2 FQNNGV.

Turning to this clonotype: Given the absence of the conserved phenylalanine or tryptophan at the CDR3 end, a read error is likely. CDR3 sequence reads: CASSSAVRSGRQYL. The CDR3 DNA reads TGTGCCAGCAGCTCCGCAGTCCGGTCGGGGCGGCAGTACCTC. The chain is built from TRBV9 and TRBJ2-7; possibly TRBD1 or TRBD2 for D (5 bases each). The CDR3 has 14 amino acids. The V gene lost 4 bases and the J gene lost 9 bases, with 20 bases spanning the gap. Per the germline V gene, CDR1 is SGDLS and CDR2 is YYNGEE.

This clonotype occurred many times. The rearrangement uses TRBV5-6 and TRBJ1-6; D remains unclear. The CDR3 has 17 amino acids. Germline V CDR1 and CDR2: SGHDT, YYEEEE. Trimming stripped 4 bases from V and 9 bases from J, with 23 bases between. The DNA for the CDR3 is TGTGCCAGCAGCCTCCGGTCCGGAGGTAGGATGATTTCACCCCTCCACTTT. Residues: CASSLRSGGRMISPLHF.

There are a few counts of this clonotype. The junction shows a germline mismatch at one end, possibly a read error. This chain links TRBV20-1 with TRBJ2-2; no clear D gene. Germline V gene sequence: CDR1 DFQATT, CDR2 SNEGSKA (reference sequence). The CDR3 covers 11 residues. This CDR3 is CSATQVGEQFF. The CDR3 bases are TGCAGTGCTACACAAGTAGGTGAGCAGTTTTTT.

This clonotype was seen just once. A much more abundant neighbour one base away suggests this may be a read error. J is TRBJ1-2 and V is TRBV6-5; a weak D match, TRBD1 (6 bases). CDR3 length equals 15 residues. Germline CDR1 is MNHEY and CDR2 is SVGAGI. The CDR3 spells CASSYFLQGQDGNTF. CDR3 DNA: TGTGCCAGCAGTTACTTTCTCCAGGGGCAGGATGGCAACACCTTC.

The V and J genes are TRBV15 and TRBJ1-5, with D perhaps matching TRBD1 (5 bases). The CDR3 spans 16 residues. V was pared by 0 bases and J by 7 bases, with 16 bases between. Germline CDR1 reads LNHNV; CDR2 reads YYDKDF (reference sequence). CDR3 coding DNA: TGTGCCACCAGCAGAGATGCAGGGCAGGGTAGGCAGCCCCAGCATTTT. Protein sequence: CATSRDAGQGRQPQHF.

Here the CDR3 DNA reads TGTGCCAGCAGTATCGGGGCATCCTACGAGCAGTACTTC. It yields the protein CASSIGASYEQYF. The V call is TRBV7-9, the J call TRBJ2-7; the D call may be TRBD1 or TRBD2 (5 bases each). Germline CDR1 reads SEHNR; CDR2 reads FQNEAQ (reference sequence). CDR3 length equals 13 residues. V lost 6 bases and J lost 1, with 10 bases in between. Combining the CDR3 with reference TRBV7-9 and TRBJ2-7 gives the whole variable domain DTGVSQNPRHKITKRGQNVTFRCDPISEHNRLYWYRQTLGQGPEFLTYFQNEAQLEKSRLLSDRFSAERPKGSFSTLEIQRTEQGDSAMYLCASSIGASYEQYFGPGTRLTVT.

In this sample, this clonotype turned up once. The V gene is TRBV7-2, the J gene TRBJ2-7; 8 bases map to TRBD2. V trimming: 6 bases; J trimming: 4 bases; junction bases outside the gene matches: 11. There are 15 residues in the CDR3. CDR1 is SGHTA, CDR2 FQGNSA, per germline. The CDR3 is CASRPSGGTVYEQYF. The CDR3 DNA follows: TGTGCCAGCAGACCGAGCGGGGGAACAGTGTACGAGCAGTACTTC.

On this clonotype: One junction end disagrees with the germline gene, perhaps due to a read error. The V and J genes are TRBV5-5 and TRBJ1-5; no reliable D call. There are 13 residues in the CDR3. CDR1 and CDR2 from the germline V gene are SGHKS and YYEKEE (reference sequence). CDR3 DNA: TGTGCCAGCAGCGTAAGACACATGAACACTGAAGCTTTC. It codes for CASSVRHMNTEAF. The entire variable domain, with the rest obtained from reference TRBV5-5 and TRBJ1-5, is as follows: DAGVTQSPTHLIKTRGQQVTLRCSPISGHKSVSWYQQVLGQGPQFIFQYYEKEERGRGNFPDRFSARQFPNYSSELNVNALLLGDSALYLCASSVRHMNTEAFGDGTRLSIL.

The chain recombines TRBV7-2 with TRBJ2-5; 9 nucleotides line up with TRBD1. The CDR3 spans 15 residues. Germline V gene data show CDR1 as SGHTA and CDR2 as FQGNSA. V shed 4 bases, J shed 5 bases, and the junction held 8 bases outside the gene matches. Written as DNA, the CDR3 is TGTGCCAGCAGCTCAGGCCATGGACAGGGGGAGACCCAGTACTTC. It specifies CASSSGHGQGETQYF.